A selection of T cell receptor beta chains follows, all from one sample in a study of control samples from healthy donors and cancer patients. Assay: immunoSEQ multiplex PCR; the TCRdb copy retains only in-frame clones and omits some. The sample lists 110,000 to 150,000 clones; approximately 90% were seen once. The source material was blood. These receptor sequences come from a woman in her 30s in good health. Both conserved end residues are part of each CDR3. D genes are given only for firm matches. The listing skips clone size in some rows; elsewhere it reads once, few, many or a size class.

>TRBV6-6|TRBD2|TRBJ2-7|-
CASAWVREGYEQYF
TGTGCCAGCGCTTGGGTGCGGGAGGGATACGAGCAGTACTTC
>TRBV4-2|TRBD1|TRBJ1-1|-
CASSQGDRDMNTEAFF
TGTGCCAGCAGCCAGGGGGACAGGGACATGAACACTGAAGCTTTCTTT
>TRBV15|-|TRBJ2-1|-
CATSRVAEGNEQFF
TGTGCCACCAGCAGAGTTGCGGAGGGGAATGAGCAGTTCTTC
>TRBV5-6|-|TRBJ2-2|-
CASSLGGNTGELFF
TGTGCCAGCAGCTTGGGAGGGAACACCGGGGAGCTGTTTTTT
>TRBV6-1|-|TRBJ2-7|-
CASSEALDAPYEQYF
TGTGCCAGCAGTGAAGCACTGGACGCACCCTACGAGCAGTACTTC
>TRBV29-1|-|TRBJ2-5|-
CSVEARQRRETQYF
TGCAGCGTTGAAGCCCGACAGCGAAGGGAGACCCAGTACTTC
>TRBV9|TRBD2|TRBJ2-2|-
CASSARLAANTGELFF
TGTGCCAGCAGCGCGAGACTAGCGGCGAACACCGGGGAGCTGTTTTTT
>TRBV5-6|-|TRBJ2-3|-
CASSLVPTTDTQYF
TGTGCCAGCAGCTTGGTTCCCACCACAGATACGCAGTATTTT
>TRBV18|TRBD2|TRBJ2-7|-
CASSPQGLEGDEQYF
TGTGCCAGCTCACCTCAGGGACTAGAGGGCGACGAGCAGTACTTC
>TRBV5-5|-|TRBJ2-7|-
CASSFRQGSGQRDLYEQYF
TGTGCCAGCAGCTTCAGGCAGGGGAGTGGCCAGCGGGACCTTTACGAGCAGTACTTC
>TRBV2|-|TRBJ2-7|-
CASTYGPPNEQYF
TGTGCCAGCACGTATGGGCCCCCCAACGAGCAGTACTTC
>TRBV29-1|-|TRBJ2-7|-
CSVGDGSSYEQYF
TGCAGCGTAGGGGACGGAAGCTCCTACGAGCAGTACTTC
>TRBV4-1|-|TRBJ1-4|few
CASRWTPGTNEKLFF
TGCGCCAGCAGGTGGACCCCGGGGACTAATGAAAAACTGTTTTTT
>TRBV6-5|-|TRBJ2-6|-
CASSSDYTSGANVLTF
TGTGCCAGCAGTTCGGACTACACCTCTGGGGCCAACGTCCTGACTTTC
>TRBV4-1|-|TRBJ1-5|-
CASSQAGFSSNQPQHF
TGCGCCAGCAGCCAAGCCGGGTTTAGTAGCAATCAGCCCCAGCATTTT
>TRBV18|-|TRBJ1-5|-
CASSPGAGREVIAGNQPQHF
TGTGCCAGCTCACCAGGGGCGGGCAGGGAGGTTATAGCTGGCAATCAGCCCCAGCATTTT
>TRBV18|TRBD1|TRBJ1-4|-
CASSLQGVGNEKLFF
TGTGCCAGCTCACTACAGGGGGTCGGTAATGAAAAACTGTTTTTT
>TRBV7-2|-|TRBJ2-1|-
CASSKATGLRSNEQFF
TGTGCCAGCAGTAAGGCAACAGGGCTTCGGTCCAATGAGCAGTTCTTC
>TRBV19|-|TRBJ2-1|-
CASSIEGSWDYNEQFF
TGTGCCAGTAGTATAGAAGGCAGCTGGGACTACAATGAGCAGTTCTTC
>TRBV19|TRBD1|TRBJ1-5|-
CASRRDSRQPQHF
TGTGCCAGTAGGCGGGACAGTCGGCAGCCCCAGCATTTT
>TRBV6-1|TRBD2|TRBJ2-1|-
CASSEWGGASGRYNEQFF
TGTGCCAGCAGTGAATGGGGGGGGGCTAGCGGGAGATACAATGAGCAGTTCTTC
>TRBV25-1|-|TRBJ1-1|-
CASRGANTEAFF
TGTGCCAGCAGGGGAGCGAACACTGAAGCTTTCTTT
>TRBV3-1/TRBV3-2|-|TRBJ1-3|-
CASSQPPSASGNTIYF
TGTGCCAGCAGCCAACCACCTTCGGCGTCTGGAAACACCATATATTTT
>TRBV27|-|TRBJ1-6|-
CASSPDRYSPLHF
TGTGCCAGCAGTCCCGACAGATATTCACCCCTCCACTTT
>TRBV18|-|TRBJ1-1|-
CASSEGGVNTEAFF
TGTGCCAGCTCAGAAGGGGGGGTGAACACTGAAGCTTTCTTT
>TRBV7-3|-|TRBJ1-2|-
CASSLLPGPYGYTF
TGTGCCAGCAGCTTATTACCAGGGCCCTATGGCTACACCTTC
>TRBV9|TRBD2|TRBJ2-1|few
CASSVFYSPGAGGDNEQFF
TGTGCCAGCAGCGTTTTTTACTCCCCTGGAGCGGGAGGTGACAATGAGCAGTTCTTC
>TRBV5-8|-|TRBJ2-7|-
CASSLLPGYEQYF
TGTGCCAGCAGCTTGCTGCCGGGCTACGAGCAGTACTTC
>TRBV6-1|-|TRBJ2-7|once
CASSEPGTGSYEQYF
TGTGCCAGCAGTGAACCCGGGACTGGCTCCTACGAGCAGTACTTC
>TRBV7-9|-|TRBJ1-5|-
CASSLFQSNQPQHF
TGTGCCAGCAGCTTATTTCAAAGCAATCAGCCCCAGCATTTT
>TRBV6-6|-|TRBJ1-1|-
CASSDRRRTEAFF
TGTGCCAGCAGCGACAGGAGAAGGACTGAAGCTTTCTTT
>TRBV30|-|TRBJ1-3|-
CAWSPGSANTIYF
TGTGCCTGGAGTCCCGGCTCAGCAAACACCATATATTTT
>TRBV19|-|TRBJ1-2|-
CASSIEGGYGYTF
TGTGCCAGTAGTATAGAAGGAGGCTATGGCTACACCTTC
>TRBV20-1|TRBD2|TRBJ2-5|-
CSASTSVETQYF
TGCAGTGCTAGTACTAGCGTAGAGACCCAGTACTTC
>TRBV14|-|TRBJ1-1|-
CASSQAGTPWRAFF
TGTGCCAGCAGCCAAGCGGGGACCCCGTGGCGAGCTTTCTTT
>TRBV19|-|TRBJ1-1|-
CATDMNTEAFF
TGTGCCACCGACATGAACACTGAAGCTTTCTTT
>TRBV2|TRBD1|TRBJ2-3|-
CARQGARTDTQYF
TGTGCCAGACAGGGGGCGAGAACAGATACGCAGTATTTT
>TRBV6-5|TRBD1|TRBJ2-7|few
CASNPGTGVYEQYF
TGTGCCAGCAACCCCGGGACAGGGGTCTACGAGCAGTACTTC
>TRBV7-2|TRBD1|TRBJ1-6|once
CASSIQTGEASPLHF
TGTGCCAGCAGCATTCAGACAGGGGAGGCTTCACCCCTCCACTTT
>TRBV10-2|TRBD1|TRBJ1-2|-
CASSEGQGADGYTF
TGCGCCAGCAGTGAGGGACAGGGGGCAGATGGCTACACCTTC
>TRBV29-1|-|TRBJ2-7|-
CSVSQGLGEQYF
TGCAGCGTTTCCCAGGGGTTGGGCGAGCAGTACTTC
>TRBV3-1/TRBV3-2|-|TRBJ2-7|-
CASRQNGDEQYF
TGTGCCAGCAGACAAAACGGGGACGAGCAGTACTTC
>TRBV5-1|-|TRBJ1-2|-
CASSLGAGINYGYTF
TGCGCCAGCAGCTTGGGTGCAGGGATCAACTATGGCTACACCTTC
>TRBV19|-|TRBJ2-1|-
CASSMGRSSYNEQFF
TGTGCCAGTAGTATGGGGCGAAGCTCCTACAATGAGCAGTTCTTC
>TRBV29-1|-|TRBJ1-4|-
CSVDGQGVEKLFF
TGCAGCGTTGACGGGCAGGGCGTGGAAAAACTGTTTTTT
>TRBV2|TRBD1|TRBJ1-1|-
CASSRGGADTEAFF
TGTGCCAGCAGCAGAGGGGGCGCGGACACTGAAGCTTTCTTT
>TRBV21-1|-|TRBJ2-5|-
CASRREYGQTQETQYF
TGTGCCAGCCGACGGGAATATGGGCAAACCCAAGAGACCCAGTACTTC